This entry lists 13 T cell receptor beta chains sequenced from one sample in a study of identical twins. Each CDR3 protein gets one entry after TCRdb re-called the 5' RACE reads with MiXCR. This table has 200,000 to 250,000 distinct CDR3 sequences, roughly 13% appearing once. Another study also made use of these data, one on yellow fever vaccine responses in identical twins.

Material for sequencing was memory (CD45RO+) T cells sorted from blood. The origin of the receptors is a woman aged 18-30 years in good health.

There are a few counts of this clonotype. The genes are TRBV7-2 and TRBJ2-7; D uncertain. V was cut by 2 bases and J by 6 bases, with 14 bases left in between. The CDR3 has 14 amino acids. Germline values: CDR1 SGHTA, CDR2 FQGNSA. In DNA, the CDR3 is TGTGCCAGCAGCTTACTAGATCGGGTTGGCGAGCAGTACTTC. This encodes CASSLLDRVGEQYF.

CDR3 DNA: TGTGCCAGCACTCTAGAGGTGGGGAACAATGAGCAGTTCTTC. Residues: CASTLEVGNNEQFF. The chain combines TRBV2 with TRBJ2-1; D gene ambiguous. CDR1 and CDR2 from the germline V gene are SNHLY and FYNNEI. CDR3 length equals 14 residues. The germline V and J ends were trimmed by 7 bases and 5 bases, with 15 bases remaining between them.

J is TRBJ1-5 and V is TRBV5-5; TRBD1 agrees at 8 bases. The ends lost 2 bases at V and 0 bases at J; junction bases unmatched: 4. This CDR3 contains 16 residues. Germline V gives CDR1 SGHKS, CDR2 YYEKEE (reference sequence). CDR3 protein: CASSLTGGDSNQPQHF. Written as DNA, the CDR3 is TGTGCCAGCAGCTTAACAGGGGGAGATAGCAATCAGCCCCAGCATTTT.

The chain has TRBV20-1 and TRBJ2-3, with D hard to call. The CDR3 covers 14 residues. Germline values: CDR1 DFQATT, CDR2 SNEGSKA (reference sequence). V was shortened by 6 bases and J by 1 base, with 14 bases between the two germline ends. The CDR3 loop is CSAPTQGRTDTQYF. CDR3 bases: TGCAGTGCCCCGACACAAGGCCGCACAGATACGCAGTATTTT.

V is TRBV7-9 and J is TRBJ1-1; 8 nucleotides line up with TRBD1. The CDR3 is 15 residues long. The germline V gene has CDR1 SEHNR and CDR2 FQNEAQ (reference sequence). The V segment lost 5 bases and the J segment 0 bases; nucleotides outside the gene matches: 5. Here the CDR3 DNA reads TGTGCCAGCAGCACCGGACAGGGACTGAACACTGAAGCTTTCTTT. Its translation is CASSTGQGLNTEAFF.

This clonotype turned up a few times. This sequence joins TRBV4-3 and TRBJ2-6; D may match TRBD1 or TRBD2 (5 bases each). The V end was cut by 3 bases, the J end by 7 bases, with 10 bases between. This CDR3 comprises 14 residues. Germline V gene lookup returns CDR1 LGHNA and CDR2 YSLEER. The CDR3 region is CASSQGVLANVLTF. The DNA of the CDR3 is TGCGCCAGCAGCCAGGGGGTTCTAGCCAACGTCCTGACTTTC.

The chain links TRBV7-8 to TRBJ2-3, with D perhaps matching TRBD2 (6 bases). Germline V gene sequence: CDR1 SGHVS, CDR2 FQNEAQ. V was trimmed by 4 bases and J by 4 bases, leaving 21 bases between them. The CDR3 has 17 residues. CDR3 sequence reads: CASSSKPSRGSADTQYF. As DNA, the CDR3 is TGTGCCAGCAGCTCAAAACCATCCCGGGGGAGCGCAGATACGCAGTATTTT.

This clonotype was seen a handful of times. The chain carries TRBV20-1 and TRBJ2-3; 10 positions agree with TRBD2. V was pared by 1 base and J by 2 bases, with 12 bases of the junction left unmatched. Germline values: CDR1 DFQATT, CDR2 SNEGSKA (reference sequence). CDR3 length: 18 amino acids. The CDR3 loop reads CSARALTSGRTNTDTQYF. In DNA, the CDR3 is TGCAGTGCTAGAGCTTTGACTAGCGGGCGGACAAACACAGATACGCAGTATTTT.

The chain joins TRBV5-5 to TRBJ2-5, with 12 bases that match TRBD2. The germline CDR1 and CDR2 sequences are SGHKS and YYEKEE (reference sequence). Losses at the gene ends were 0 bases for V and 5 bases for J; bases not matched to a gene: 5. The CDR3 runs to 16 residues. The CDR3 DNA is TGTGCCAGCAGCTTGGCTGCTAGCGGGGGGGTCGAGACCCAGTACTTC. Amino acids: CASSLAASGGVETQYF.

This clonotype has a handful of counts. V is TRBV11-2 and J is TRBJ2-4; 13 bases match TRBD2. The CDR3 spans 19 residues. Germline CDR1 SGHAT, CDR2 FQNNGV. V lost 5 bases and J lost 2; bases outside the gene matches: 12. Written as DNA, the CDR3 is TGTGCCAGCAGCGCATGGACTAGCGGGAGCGGGGCGACCAAAAACATTCAGTACTTC. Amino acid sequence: CASSAWTSGSGATKNIQYF. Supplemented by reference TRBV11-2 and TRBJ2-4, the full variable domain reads EAGVAQSPRYKIIEKRQSVAFWCNPISGHATLYWYQQILGQGPKLLIQFQNNGVVDDSQLPKDRFSAERLKGVDSTLKIQPAKLEDSAVYLCASSAWTSGSGATKNIQYFGAGTRLSVL.

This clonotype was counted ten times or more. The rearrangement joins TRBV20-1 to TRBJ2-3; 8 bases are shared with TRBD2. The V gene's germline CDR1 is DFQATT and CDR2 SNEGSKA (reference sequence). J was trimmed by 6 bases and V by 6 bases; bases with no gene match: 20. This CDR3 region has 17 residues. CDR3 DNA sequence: TGCAGTGCCGCTCCCTCCGGGGAGCGGGGGATGGTGGATACGCAGTATTTT. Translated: CSAAPSGERGMVDTQYF.

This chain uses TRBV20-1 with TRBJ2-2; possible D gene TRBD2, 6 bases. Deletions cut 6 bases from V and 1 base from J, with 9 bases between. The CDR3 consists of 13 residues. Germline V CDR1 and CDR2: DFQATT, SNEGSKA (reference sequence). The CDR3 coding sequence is TGCAGTGCCGTCGGGGGGAACACCGGGGAGCTGTTTTTT. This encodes CSAVGGNTGELFF.

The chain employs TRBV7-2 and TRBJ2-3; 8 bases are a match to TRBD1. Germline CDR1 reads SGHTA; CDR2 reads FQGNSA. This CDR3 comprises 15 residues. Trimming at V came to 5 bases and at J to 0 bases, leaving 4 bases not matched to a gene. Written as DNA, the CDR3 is TGTGCCAGCAGCCCAACAGGGGGGAGCACAGATACGCAGTATTTT. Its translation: CASSPTGGSTDTQYF.